Listed below are T cell receptor beta chains from one sample, sequenced in a study of T cell responses to AZD1222 COVID-19 vaccine. Generated by immunoSEQ multiplex PCR, the TCRdb table keeps only in-frame clones and is missing some. The sample has 95,000 to 100,000 clones; 88% are singletons. The starting material was peripheral blood, obtained 28 days after the second AZD1222 dose. These receptors were obtained from an adult who received the AZD1222 COVID-19 vaccine. Both conserved end residues are part of each CDR3. The D gene is left open where the match is weak. Some rows have no size entry. The others give once, few or many, or a class for an expanded clone.

CDR3 protein	CDR3 DNA	J gene	D gene	V gene	clone size
CASSLGTSGREYTYEQYF	TGTGCCAGCAGCTTGGGGACTAGCGGGAGGGAATATACCTACGAGCAGTACTTC	TRBJ2-7	TRBD2	TRBV7-8	.
CASSRTSGSQDTQYF	TGTGCCAGCAGCCGGACTAGCGGGAGCCAGGATACGCAGTATTTT	TRBJ2-3	TRBD2	TRBV28	.
CASSLQGPYQPQHF	TGTGCCAGCAGTTTGCAGGGGCCCTATCAGCCCCAGCATTTT	TRBJ1-5	.	TRBV27	.
CASSQQGRETQYF	TGTGCCAGCAGCCAACAGGGTAGGGAGACCCAGTACTTC	TRBJ2-5	.	TRBV3-1/TRBV3-2	.
CASSYDYQTISEQYF	TGTGCCAGCAGTTACGACTACCAAACGATCTCCGAGCAGTACTTC	TRBJ2-7	.	TRBV6-5	.
CATSDRTFNYGYTF	TGTGCCACCAGTGACCGGACATTTAACTATGGCTACACCTTC	TRBJ1-2	.	TRBV24-1	.
CASSLADSTDTQYF	TGTGCCAGCAGCTTAGCCGACAGCACAGATACGCAGTATTTT	TRBJ2-3	.	TRBV11-3	.
CASTRQGEDEQYF	TGTGCCAGCACACGACAGGGAGAGGACGAGCAGTACTTC	TRBJ2-7	TRBD1	TRBV2	.
CASSLEGVLAKNIQYF	TGCGCCAGCAGCTTGGAAGGGGTCCTAGCCAAAAACATTCAGTACTTC	TRBJ2-4	.	TRBV5-1	.
CASSYNQPQHF	TGTGCCAGCAGTTACAATCAGCCCCAGCATTTT	TRBJ1-5	.	TRBV28	.
CASSFSEGPYEQYF	TGTGCCAGCAGCTTCAGTGAAGGGCCCTACGAGCAGTACTTC	TRBJ2-7	.	TRBV11-2	.
CASSLVWTIEQYF	TGTGCCAGCAGCTTAGTGTGGACTATCGAGCAGTACTTC	TRBJ2-7	.	TRBV7-2	.
CASRPVKEGDTQYF	TGCGCCAGCAGGCCCGTCAAAGAGGGGGATACGCAGTATTTT	TRBJ2-3	.	TRBV5-1	.
CASSQEGQGHTIYF	TGCGCCAGCAGCCAAGAGGGACAGGGTCACACCATATATTTT	TRBJ1-3	TRBD1	TRBV4-1	.
CASSMGTGAQPQHF	TGTGCCAGCAGCATGGGGACAGGGGCTCAGCCCCAGCATTTT	TRBJ1-5	TRBD1	TRBV7-9	.
CASSQDPMSGDWLLNSPLHF	TGTGCCAGCAGCCAAGATCCTATGTCGGGGGACTGGCTTCTTAATTCACCCCTCCACTTT	TRBJ1-6	.	TRBV4-2	once
CASRQGSGNEQFF	TGCGCCAGCCGACAGGGATCTGGAAATGAGCAGTTCTTC	TRBJ2-1	TRBD1	TRBV5-1	.
CASSFSGVGWAYNEQFF	TGTGCCAGCAGTTTTTCCGGTGTCGGCTGGGCCTACAATGAGCAGTTCTTC	TRBJ2-1	.	TRBV28	.
CASSNSGIGQFF	TGTGCCAGCAGTAATAGCGGGATTGGGCAGTTCTTC	TRBJ2-1	TRBD2	TRBV12-3/TRBV12-4	.
CASSLQQGPPYNEQFF	TGTGCCAGCAGCCTACAACAAGGACCCCCCTACAATGAGCAGTTCTTC	TRBJ2-1	.	TRBV3-1/TRBV3-2	once
CASSLTGVGSFNYGYTF	TGCGCCAGCAGCTTGACAGGGGTTGGGTCTTTTAACTATGGCTACACCTTC	TRBJ1-2	TRBD1	TRBV5-1	.
CASSQQGAPPDTQYF	TGCGCCAGCAGTCAACAGGGGGCACCCCCAGATACGCAGTATTTT	TRBJ2-3	TRBD1	TRBV5-1	.
CASSSLTSGLSFDTQYF	TGTGCCAGCAGCTCCCTGACTAGCGGGTTGTCGTTTGATACGCAGTATTTT	TRBJ2-3	TRBD2	TRBV5-6	.
CASSSGGLAPYNEQFF	TGTGCCAGCAGCTCGGGAGGACTAGCGCCTTACAATGAGCAGTTCTTC	TRBJ2-1	TRBD2	TRBV7-3	.